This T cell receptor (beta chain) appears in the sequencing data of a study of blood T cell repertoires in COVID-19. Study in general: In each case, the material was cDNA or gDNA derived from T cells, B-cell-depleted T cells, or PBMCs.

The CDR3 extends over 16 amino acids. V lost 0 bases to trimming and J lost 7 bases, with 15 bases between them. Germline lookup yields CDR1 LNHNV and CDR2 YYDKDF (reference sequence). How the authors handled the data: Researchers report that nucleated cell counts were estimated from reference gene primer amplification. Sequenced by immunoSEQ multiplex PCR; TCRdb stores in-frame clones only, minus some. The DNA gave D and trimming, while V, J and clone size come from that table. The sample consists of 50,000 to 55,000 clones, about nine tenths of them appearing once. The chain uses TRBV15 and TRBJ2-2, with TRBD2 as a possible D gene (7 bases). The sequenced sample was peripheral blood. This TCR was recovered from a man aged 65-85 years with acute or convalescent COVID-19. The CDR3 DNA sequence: TGTGCCACCAGCAGAGATTACGGGGGGCCATTCGGGGAGCTGTTTTTT. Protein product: CATSRDYGGPFGELFF. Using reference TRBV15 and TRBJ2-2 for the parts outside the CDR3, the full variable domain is DAMVIQNPRYQVTQFGKPVTLSCSQTLNHNVMYWYQQKSSQAPKLLFHYYDKDFNNEADTPDNFQSRRPNTSFCFLDIRSPGLGDTAMYLCATSRDYGGPFGELFFGEGSRLTVL.